This T cell receptor beta chain came from a study of Ad26.COV2.S vaccination and SARS-CoV-2 variants. About the study: Within the COV1001 Ad26.COV2.S trial arm, the donor was enrolled. The study, taken as a whole, reports: Placebo recipients trailed vaccine recipients in spike-specific TCR breadth.

Using immunoSEQ multiplex PCR, the repertoire was profiled, and TCRdb retains in-frame clones only, with some absent. The sample lists roughly 460,000 clones; approximately 90% were seen once. The J segment lost 3 bases and the V segment lost 6 bases, leaving 5 bases of the junction unmatched. Per germline, CDR1 LNHDA and CDR2 SQIVND (reference sequence). The CDR3 spans 15 residues. Note on this clone: Its antigen is not identified.

Treatment here: 19 received Ad26.COV2.S at low or high dose, single or two shots; several received placebo; per-sample allocation not given. Samples were taken on day 63 after the first vaccine or placebo injection. The sample here was peripheral blood, taken in a trial of Ad26.COV2.S vaccine versus placebo. The clonotype was recovered from a person between 18 and 65 years old who received the Ad26.COV2.S COVID-19 vaccine or a placebo. The genes are TRBV19 and TRBJ2-7; TRBD2 aligns across 13 bases. The CDR3 is CASRKGTSGDYEQYF. CDR3 coding DNA: TGTGCCAGTAGAAAGGGGACTAGCGGGGACTACGAGCAGTACTTC.